Below are 19 T cell receptor beta chains sequenced from a single sample in a study of cytomegalovirus exposure and HLA in healthy donors. Primers: 60 Vbeta forward and 13 Jbeta reverse. Here immunoSEQ multiplex PCR was the method, and the copy in TCRdb shows in-frame clones only, minus some. This repertoire includes some 82,000 clones. Sequenced input: PBMCs. These receptors originate from a woman younger than 45 in good health and CMV-seronegative.

This sequence joins TRBV6-5 and TRBJ2-5; 7 positions match TRBD1. The CDR3 contains 13 residues. V shed 6 bases, J shed 4 bases, and the junction held 5 bases outside the gene matches. Germline V lookup: CDR1 MNHEY, CDR2 SVGAGI. CDR3 coding DNA: TGTGCCAGCAGCCCACAGGGGAGAGAGACCCAGTACTTC. Its translation: CASSPQGRETQYF.

V usage is TRBV30 and J usage is TRBJ1-2; D is ambiguous. Germline V gene lookup returns CDR1 GTSNPN and CDR2 SVGIG (reference sequence). V dropped 4 bases and J dropped 7 bases, with 13 bases sitting between them. The CDR3 is made up of 12 amino acids. The CDR3 bases are TGTGCCTGGAAGCGCGGGATCTCTGGCTACACCTTC. Translating it yields CAWKRGISGYTF.

J is TRBJ1-3 and V is TRBV30, with TRBD1 matching over 7 bases. The CDR3 totals 15 residues. Germline CDR1 and CDR2: GTSNPN and SVGIG (reference sequence). V trimming: 2 bases; J trimming: 2 bases; junction bases outside the gene matches: 6. CDR3 sequence: CAWSSTGVPGNTIYF. The CDR3 region has the DNA TGTGCCTGGAGTTCAACAGGGGTGCCTGGAAACACCATATATTTT.

This chain joins TRBV4-1 and TRBJ1-2; 10 nucleotides agree with TRBD1. V dropped 3 bases and J dropped 6; count of bases not matched to a gene: 7. Per the germline V gene, CDR1 is MGHRA and CDR2 is YSYEKL. CDR3 length equals 15 residues. The CDR3 DNA reads TGCGCCAGCAGCCACCGACAGGGGGCGCAAAATGGCTACACCTTC. It encodes CASSHRQGAQNGYTF.

The chain uses TRBV7-9 and TRBJ1-1; weak D call: TRBD1 (5 bases). CDR3 size: 13 residues. V dropped 4 bases and J dropped 2 bases, with 8 bases sitting between them. Germline CDR1 SEHNR, CDR2 FQNEAQ (reference sequence). CDR3 sequence reads: CASSYDSNTEAFF. For the CDR3, the DNA is TGTGCCAGCAGCTACGACAGCAACACTGAAGCTTTCTTT.

This chain joins TRBV19 and TRBJ2-4; 12 nucleotides agree with TRBD1. Per the germline V gene, CDR1 is LNHDA and CDR2 is SQIVND (reference sequence). This CDR3 has 16 residues. V lost 5 bases to trimming and J lost 6 bases; unmatched junction nucleotides: 8. CDR3 sequence (DNA): TGTGCCAGTAGTGGGGGGACAGGGGGCGGGTCAAACATTCAGTACTTC. It specifies CASSGGTGGGSNIQYF.

The chain combines TRBV6-5 with TRBJ1-4; D might be TRBD1 (5 bases). The length of the CDR3 is 15 residues. CDR1 is MNHEY, CDR2 SVGAGI, per germline. The V gene lost 4 bases and the J gene lost 2 bases, with 11 bases spanning the gap. CDR3 nucleotide sequence: TGTGCCAGCAGTTGGAGGGGATCGACTAATGAAAAACTGTTTTTT. Protein sequence: CASSWRGSTNEKLFF.

The chain recombines TRBV5-1 with TRBJ1-4; no clear D gene. CDR1 SGHRS and CDR2 YFSETQ come from the germline V gene. The CDR3 length is 16 residues. V was shortened by 2 bases and J by 8 bases, with 19 bases between the two germline ends. CDR3 nucleotide sequence: TGCGCCAGCAGCTTAGAACCAAGAGGATCAGCGGAAAAACTGTTTTTT. Translating gives CASSLEPRGSAEKLFF.

This sequence joins TRBV30 and TRBJ1-1, with a possible D match to TRBD1 (6 bases). This CDR3 is built from 12 residues. Germline-derived CDR1 and CDR2 are GTSNPN and SVGIG (reference sequence). V was trimmed by 2 bases and J by 4 bases, leaving 8 bases between them. DNA for the CDR3: TGTGCCTGGAGTCGCAGGGGCACTGAAGCTTTCTTT. Its protein product is CAWSRRGTEAFF. The full variable domain, completed using reference TRBV30 and TRBJ1-1, is SQTIHQWPATLVQPVGSPLSLECTVEGTSNPNLYWYRQAAGRGLQLLFYSVGIGQISSEVPQNLSASRPQDRQFILSSKKLLLSDSGFYLCAWSRRGTEAFFGQGTRLTVV.

V usage is TRBV7-8 and J usage is TRBJ2-5; TRBD1 matches 7 bases. Germline CDR1 reads SGHVS; CDR2 reads FQNEAQ. Germline trimming cut 5 bases from V and 4 bases from J; bases unmatched to any gene: 7. The CDR3 length is 14 residues. The CDR3 coding sequence is TGTGCCAGCAGCGTCGACAGGGTAATAGAGACCCAGTACTTC. It specifies CASSVDRVIETQYF.

As DNA, the CDR3 is TGTGCCAGCGGGGAGAACAACAGGGAACTCAATCAGCCCCAGCATTTT. This translates into CASGENNRELNQPQHF. V and J are TRBV2 and TRBJ1-5; D might be TRBD1 (6 bases). Germline V lookup: CDR1 SNHLY, CDR2 FYNNEI. There are 16 residues in the CDR3. The V and J ends lost 8 bases and 3 bases respectively, with 20 bases between them.

V usage is TRBV7-8 and J usage is TRBJ1-1; D gene unclear. Deletions cut 1 base from V and 0 bases from J, with 12 bases between. Germline V gives CDR1 SGHVS, CDR2 FQNEAQ. The CDR3 is 16 residues long. The CDR3 bases are TGTGCCAGCAGCTTAGGTCTCCCGTACATGAACACTGAAGCTTTCTTT. Translation gives CASSLGLPYMNTEAFF.

This chain connects TRBV18 to TRBJ2-3; 7 bases map to TRBD2. With 3 bases clipped from V and 4 bases from J, the junction kept 4 bases outside the gene matches. In germline, CDR1 is KGHSH, CDR2 LQKENI. The CDR3 spans 14 residues. CDR3 in amino acids: CASSPTSPPDTQYF. For the CDR3, the DNA is TGTGCCAGCTCACCGACTAGCCCCCCAGATACGCAGTATTTT.

The chain joins TRBV6-4 to TRBJ2-1, with 12 positions matching TRBD2. This CDR3 has 15 residues. CDR1 is MRHNA, CDR2 SNTAGT, per germline. V lost 3 bases to trimming and J lost 8 bases; unmatched junction nucleotides: 5. CDR3 region: CASSETSGGVHEQFF. CDR3 in DNA: TGTGCCAGCAGTGAGACTAGCGGGGGCGTCCATGAGCAGTTCTTC.

The chain carries TRBV4-1 and TRBJ1-1; 7 bases map to TRBD1. Germline V gene lookup returns CDR1 MGHRA and CDR2 YSYEKL. The CDR3 has 15 amino acids. The ends lost 0 bases at V and 1 base at J; junction bases unmatched: 2. Written as DNA, the CDR3 is TGCGCCAGCAGCCAAGAGAGGGGGCGGAACACTGAAGCTTTCTTT. Residues: CASSQERGRNTEAFF.

This chain uses TRBV4-2 with TRBJ1-2; maybe TRBD1 (5 bases). Trimming removed 2 bases from V and 4 bases from J, with 14 bases in between. From germline, CDR1 is LGHNA and CDR2 YNFKEQ. The length of the CDR3 is 15 residues. The CDR3 bases are TGTGCCAGCAGCCAATCTGGGGCAGGGATCTATGGCTACACCTTC. Its translation is CASSQSGAGIYGYTF.

CDR3 loop: CASSLGPTYEQYF. The CDR3 nucleotides are TGTGCCAGTAGTTTAGGTCCTACCTACGAGCAGTACTTC. The J gene is TRBJ2-7, the V gene TRBV19; D is unresolved. CDR3 length equals 13 residues. V was trimmed by 5 bases and J by 2 bases, leaving 10 bases between them. Per the germline V gene, CDR1 is LNHDA and CDR2 is SQIVND (reference sequence).

This chain connects TRBV11-2 to TRBJ2-7, with D perhaps matching TRBD2 (5 bases). Trimming removed 5 bases from V and 4 bases from J, with 9 bases in between. Germline CDR1 is SGHAT and CDR2 is FQNNGV. The length of the CDR3 is 12 residues. CDR3: CASSITRYEQYF. As DNA, the CDR3 is TGTGCCAGCAGCATAACTAGGTACGAGCAGTACTTC. The variable domain in full, completed from reference TRBV11-2 and TRBJ2-7, reads EAGVAQSPRYKIIEKRQSVAFWCNPISGHATLYWYQQILGQGPKLLIQFQNNGVVDDSQLPKDRFSAERLKGVDSTLKIQPAKLEDSAVYLCASSITRYEQYFGPGTRLTVT.

This rearrangement joins TRBV18 to TRBJ1-1, with 8 bases lining up with TRBD1. CDR1 is KGHSH, CDR2 LQKENI, per germline. The junction had 6 bases not matched to a gene; V was cut back by 2 bases and J by 7 bases. The CDR3 length is 14 residues. CDR3 sequence: CASSPTLGQGEAFF. In nucleotides, the CDR3 is TGTGCCAGCTCACCAACGCTAGGACAGGGTGAAGCTTTCTTT.